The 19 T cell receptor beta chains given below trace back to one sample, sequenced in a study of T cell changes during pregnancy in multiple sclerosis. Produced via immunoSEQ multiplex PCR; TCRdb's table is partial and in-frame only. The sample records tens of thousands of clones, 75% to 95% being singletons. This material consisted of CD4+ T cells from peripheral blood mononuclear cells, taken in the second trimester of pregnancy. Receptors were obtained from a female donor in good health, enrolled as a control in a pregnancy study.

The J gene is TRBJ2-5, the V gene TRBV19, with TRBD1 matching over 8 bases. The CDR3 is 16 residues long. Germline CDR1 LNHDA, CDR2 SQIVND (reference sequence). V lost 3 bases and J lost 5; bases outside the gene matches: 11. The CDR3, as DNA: TGTGCCAGTAGTATCCCCGGAGACAGGGGTCGGGAGACCCAGTACTTC. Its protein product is CASSIPGDRGRETQYF. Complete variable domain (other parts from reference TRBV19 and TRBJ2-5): DGGITQSPKYLFRKEGQNVTLSCEQNLNHDAMYWYRQDPGQGLRLIYYSQIVNDFQKGDIAEGYSVSREKKESFPLTVTSAQKNPTAFYLCASSIPGDRGRETQYFGPGTRLLVL.

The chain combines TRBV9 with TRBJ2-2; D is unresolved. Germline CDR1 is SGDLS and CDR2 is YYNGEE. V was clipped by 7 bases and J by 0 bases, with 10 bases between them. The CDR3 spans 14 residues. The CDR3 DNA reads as TGTGCCAGCCGAGGATTCCCGAACACCGGGGAGCTGTTTTTT. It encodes CASRGFPNTGELFF. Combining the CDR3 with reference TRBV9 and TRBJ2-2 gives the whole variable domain DSGVTQTPKHLITATGQRVTLRCSPRSGDLSVYWYQQSLDQGLQFLIQYYNGEERAKGNILERFSAQQFPDLHSELNLSSLELGDSALYFCASRGFPNTGELFFGEGSRLTVL.

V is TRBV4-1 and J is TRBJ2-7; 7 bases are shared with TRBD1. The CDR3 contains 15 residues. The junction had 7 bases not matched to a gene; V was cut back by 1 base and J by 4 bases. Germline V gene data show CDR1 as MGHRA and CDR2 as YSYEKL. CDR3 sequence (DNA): TGCGCCAGCAGCCAAGTCCCACGGACAGGTTACGAGCAGTACTTC. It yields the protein CASSQVPRTGYEQYF.

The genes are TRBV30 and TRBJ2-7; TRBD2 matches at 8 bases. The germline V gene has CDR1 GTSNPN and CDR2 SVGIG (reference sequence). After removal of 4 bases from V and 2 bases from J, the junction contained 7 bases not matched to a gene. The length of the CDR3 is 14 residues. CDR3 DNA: TGTGCCTGGACCCCGGGAGGGCTTACCTACGAGCAGTACTTC. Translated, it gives CAWTPGGLTYEQYF.

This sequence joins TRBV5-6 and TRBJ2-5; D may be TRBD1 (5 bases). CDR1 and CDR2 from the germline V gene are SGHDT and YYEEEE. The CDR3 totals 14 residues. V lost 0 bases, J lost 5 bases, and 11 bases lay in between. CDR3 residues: CASSLGRVEETQYF. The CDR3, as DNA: TGTGCCAGCAGCTTGGGCAGGGTAGAGGAGACCCAGTACTTC.

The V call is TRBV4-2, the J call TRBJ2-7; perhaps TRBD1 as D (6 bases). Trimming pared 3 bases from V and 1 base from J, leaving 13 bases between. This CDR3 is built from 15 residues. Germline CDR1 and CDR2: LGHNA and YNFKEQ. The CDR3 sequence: CASSHLGANSYEQYF. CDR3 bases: TGTGCCAGCAGCCACTTGGGGGCCAATTCCTACGAGCAGTACTTC.

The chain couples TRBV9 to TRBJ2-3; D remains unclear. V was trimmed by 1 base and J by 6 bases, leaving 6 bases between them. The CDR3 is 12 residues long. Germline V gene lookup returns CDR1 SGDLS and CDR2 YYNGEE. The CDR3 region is CASSVTEDTQYF. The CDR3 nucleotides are TGTGCCAGCAGCGTAACGGAGGATACGCAGTATTTT.

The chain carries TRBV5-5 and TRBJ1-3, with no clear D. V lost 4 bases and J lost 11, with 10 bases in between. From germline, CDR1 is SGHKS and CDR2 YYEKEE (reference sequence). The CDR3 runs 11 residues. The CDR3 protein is CASSRGGSIYF. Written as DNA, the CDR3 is TGTGCCAGCAGCAGAGGAGGCTCCATATATTTT.

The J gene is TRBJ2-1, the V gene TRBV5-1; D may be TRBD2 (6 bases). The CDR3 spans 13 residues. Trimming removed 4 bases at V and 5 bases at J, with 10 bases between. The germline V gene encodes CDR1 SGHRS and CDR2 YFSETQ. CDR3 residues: CASSPASDNEQFF. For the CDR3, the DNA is TGCGCCAGCAGCCCGGCTAGCGACAATGAGCAGTTCTTC. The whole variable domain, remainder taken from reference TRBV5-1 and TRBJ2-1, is KAGVTQTPRYLIKTRGQQVTLSCSPISGHRSVSWYQQTPGQGLQFLFEYFSETQRNKGNFPGRFSGRQFSNSRSEMNVSTLELGDSALYLCASSPASDNEQFFGPGTRLTVL.

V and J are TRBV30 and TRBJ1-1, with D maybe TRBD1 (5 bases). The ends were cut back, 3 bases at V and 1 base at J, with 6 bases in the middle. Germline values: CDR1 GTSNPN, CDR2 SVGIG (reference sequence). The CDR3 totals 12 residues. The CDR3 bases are TGTGCCTGGAGCAGGGAGAACACTGAAGCTTTCTTT. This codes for CAWSRENTEAFF.

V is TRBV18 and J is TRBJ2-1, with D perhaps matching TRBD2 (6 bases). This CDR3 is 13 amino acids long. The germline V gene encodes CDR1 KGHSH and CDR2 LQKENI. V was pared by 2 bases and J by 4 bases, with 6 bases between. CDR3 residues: CASSPGGYNEQFF. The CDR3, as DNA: TGTGCCAGCTCACCAGGGGGGTACAATGAGCAGTTCTTC.

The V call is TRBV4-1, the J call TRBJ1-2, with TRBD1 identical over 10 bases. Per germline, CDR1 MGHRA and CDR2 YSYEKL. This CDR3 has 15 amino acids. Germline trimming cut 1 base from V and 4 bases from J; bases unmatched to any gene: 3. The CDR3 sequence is CASSQGQGAGYGYTF. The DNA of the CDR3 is TGCGCCAGCAGCCAAGGACAGGGGGCGGGCTATGGCTACACCTTC.

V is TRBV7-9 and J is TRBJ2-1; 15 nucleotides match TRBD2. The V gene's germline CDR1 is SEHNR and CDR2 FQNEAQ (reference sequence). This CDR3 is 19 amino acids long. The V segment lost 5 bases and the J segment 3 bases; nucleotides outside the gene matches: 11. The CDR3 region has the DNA TGTGCCAGCAGCCATACCCCCGGGACTAGCGGGAGGAACTACAATGAGCAGTTCTTC. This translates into CASSHTPGTSGRNYNEQFF.

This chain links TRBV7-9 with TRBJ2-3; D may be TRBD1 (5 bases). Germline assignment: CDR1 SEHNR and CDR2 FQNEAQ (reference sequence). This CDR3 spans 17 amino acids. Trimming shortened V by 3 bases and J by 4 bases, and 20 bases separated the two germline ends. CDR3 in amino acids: CASSLGTGRPLADTQYF. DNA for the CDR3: TGTGCCAGCAGCTTGGGAACAGGCCGACCGCTGGCAGATACGCAGTATTTT.

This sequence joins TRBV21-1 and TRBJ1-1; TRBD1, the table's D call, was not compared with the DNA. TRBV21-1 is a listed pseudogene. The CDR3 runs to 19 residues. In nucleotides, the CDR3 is TGTGCCAGCAGCAAAAAAGGCCGAAAACCGGGACAGGGGGCGACTGAAGCTTTCTTT. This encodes CASSKKGRKPGQGATEAFF.

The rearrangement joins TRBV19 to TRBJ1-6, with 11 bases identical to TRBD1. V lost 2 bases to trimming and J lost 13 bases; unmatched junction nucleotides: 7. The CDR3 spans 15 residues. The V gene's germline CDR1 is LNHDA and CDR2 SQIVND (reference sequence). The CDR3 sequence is CASSIRGQGASPLHF. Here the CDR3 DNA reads TGTGCCAGTAGTATAAGAGGACAGGGGGCGTCCCCCCTCCACTTT.

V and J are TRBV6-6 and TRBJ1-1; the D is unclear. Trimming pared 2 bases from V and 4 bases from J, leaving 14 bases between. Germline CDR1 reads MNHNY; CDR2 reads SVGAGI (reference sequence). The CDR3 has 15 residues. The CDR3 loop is CASSYPQQSGTEAFF. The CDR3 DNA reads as TGTGCCAGCAGTTACCCACAGCAGAGTGGCACTGAAGCTTTCTTT.

The CDR3 reads CASRHRGLNTEAFF. In DNA, the CDR3 is TGTGCCAGCAGGCACAGGGGGCTGAACACTGAAGCTTTCTTT. V is TRBV2 and J is TRBJ1-1, with 9 positions matching TRBD1. Germline values: CDR1 SNHLY, CDR2 FYNNEI. V shed 6 bases, J shed 0 bases, and the junction held 2 bases outside the gene matches. This CDR3 contains 14 residues.

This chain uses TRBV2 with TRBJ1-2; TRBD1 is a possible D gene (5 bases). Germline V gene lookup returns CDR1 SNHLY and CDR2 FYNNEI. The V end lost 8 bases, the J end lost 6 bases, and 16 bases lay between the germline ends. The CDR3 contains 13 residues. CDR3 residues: CASAFTPGNGYTF. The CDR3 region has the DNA TGTGCCAGCGCTTTTACGCCAGGGAATGGCTACACCTTC.